This TCR beta chain was identified during a study of response to subunit inactivated influenza vaccine. Germline CDR1 DFQATT, CDR2 SNEGSKA (reference sequence). CDR3 size: 13 residues. Trimming removed 3 bases from V and 7 bases from J, with 15 bases in between. Worth noting for this clonotype: The antigen remains undetermined.

General observations from the study: It was the authors' suggestion that each seasonal influenza vaccination recruits few new T cells.

Using its own MiXCR run on the RT-PCR reads, TCRdb lists one record per CDR3 protein. The sample consists of about 620,000 distinct CDR3 sequences, 10% to 15% of them appearing once. The material sequenced was PBMCs from blood, taken on the day of vaccination. This clonotype was sampled from a man aged 45 to 65 who received an inactivated influenza vaccine. The V call is TRBV20-1, the J call TRBJ1-2; weak D call: TRBD1 (5 bases). CDR3 bases: TGCAGTGCTAGTAAGCCCCAGGGCTCTGGCTACACCTTC. It is translated as CSASKPQGSGYTF.